The rows below give T cell receptor beta chains drawn from one sample of a study of graft-versus-host responses after intestinal transplantation. Clones were read by immunoSEQ multiplex PCR, and TCRdb kept only the in-frame ones, dropping some. This sample yields around 9,000 clones, of which about 30% are seen a single time; approximately 3% belongs to the top ten. The sample here was alloreactive CD8+ T cells from a mixed lymphocyte reaction culture, taken before transplantation. All receptors come from a human patient who was an organ donor for intestinal transplantation. CDR3s include the opening cysteine and the closing phenylalanine or tryptophan. The D gene is left open where the match is weak. Size tells how often a clone was seen (once, few, many) or the class of an expanded clone, and some rows leave it out.

. TRBJ2-3 TRBV7-3 . CASSLFRGATQYF TGTGCCAGCAGCTTATTCCGCGGGGCTACGCAGTATTTT
few TRBJ2-3 TRBV6-5 . CASSPTRPDTQYF TGTGCCAGCAGCCCGACTCGACCAGATACGCAGTATTTT
. TRBJ2-7 TRBV7-8 TRBD2 CASSFSMLTSPEQYF TGTGCCAGCAGCTTCTCCATGTTGACTAGCCCCGAGCAGTACTTC
. TRBJ2-1 TRBV11-3 TRBD2 CASSPHLAGGPNEQFF TGTGCCAGCAGCCCCCACCTAGCGGGAGGGCCTAATGAGCAGTTCTTC
. TRBJ2-7 TRBV7-8 TRBD2 CASSLEVRMGGEQYF TGTGCCAGCAGCTTAGAAGTTAGAATGGGGGGGGAGCAGTACTTC
. TRBJ2-7 TRBV4-1 . CASSPGNSYEQYF TGCGCCAGCAGCCCGGGGAATTCCTACGAGCAGTACTTC
. TRBJ1-5 TRBV19 TRBD1 CASSIAGGNYQPQHF TGTGCCAGTAGTATAGCAGGGGGGAACTATCAGCCCCAGCATTTT
medium-sized TRBJ1-3 TRBV9 TRBD1 CASGDREGNTIYF TGTGCCAGCGGAGACAGGGAGGGAAACACCATATATTTT
few TRBJ2-1 TRBV18 TRBD1 CASSPRPGQGAFLSSYNEQFF TGTGCCAGCTCACCGAGGCCGGGACAGGGGGCCTTTTTGTCTTCCTACAATGAGCAGTTCTTC
few TRBJ2-3 TRBV19 . CASSRDTDTQYF TGTGCCAGTAGTCGCGACACAGATACGCAGTATTTT
. TRBJ1-2 TRBV28 . CASSPIGNYGYTF TGTGCCAGCAGCCCTATCGGGAACTATGGCTACACCTTC
medium-sized TRBJ2-7 TRBV19 . CASSIGSGSYEQYF TGTGCCAGTAGTATAGGATCGGGAAGCTACGAGCAGTACTTC
medium-sized TRBJ2-7 TRBV6-5 TRBD2 CASSVLAGGSYEQYF TGTGCCAGCAGTGTCCTAGCGGGAGGGTCCTACGAGCAGTACTTC
. TRBJ1-3 TRBV9 . CASSLPDGDSGNTIYF TGTGCCAGCAGCCTCCCAGACGGAGACTCTGGAAACACCATATATTTT
. TRBJ1-3 TRBV5-1 . CASSSPGRGNTIYF TGCGCCAGCAGCAGCCCAGGGCGTGGAAACACCATATATTTT
medium-sized TRBJ1-5 TRBV5-1 . CASSLEGGNQPQHF TGCGCCAGCAGCTTGGAGGGGGGCAATCAGCCCCAGCATTTT
few TRBJ1-4 TRBV4-1 . CASMLVPGELFF TGCGCCAGCATGCTCGTCCCCGGGGAACTGTTTTTT
. TRBJ2-2 TRBV27 TRBD2 CASSLVSAGGFNTGELFF TGTGCCAGCAGTTTAGTTTCTGCGGGAGGGTTTAACACCGGGGAGCTGTTTTTT
few TRBJ1-1 TRBV11-2 . CASSFGGQTEAFF TGTGCCAGCAGCTTCGGGGGTCAAACTGAAGCTTTCTTT
. TRBJ2-5 TRBV4-3 . CASSQLLRGETQYF TGCGCCAGCAGCCAACTACTGCGGGGAGAGACCCAGTACTTC
. TRBJ1-1 TRBV19 . CASSRDLSGREAFF TGTGCCAGTAGTAGGGACCTTAGCGGTCGTGAAGCTTTCTTT
. TRBJ2-1 TRBV11-2 . CASSPGWSLYGNEQFF TGTGCCAGCAGCCCCGGGTGGAGTCTGTACGGCAATGAGCAGTTCTTC
few TRBJ1-1 TRBV5-1 . CASKTGFGGTEAFF TGCGCCAGTAAGACAGGTTTTGGAGGCACTGAAGCTTTCTTT
few TRBJ2-3 TRBV5-1 TRBD2 CASSPGISGGADTQYF TGCGCCAGCAGCCCGGGCATTAGCGGGGGGGCGGATACGCAGTATTTT
. TRBJ1-3 TRBV9 . CASSVGVIYF TGTGCCAGCAGCGTAGGAGTCATATATTTT
few TRBJ1-5 TRBV7-9 . CASSLQGLVQPQHF TGTGCCAGCAGCTTACAGGGTCTTGTTCAGCCCCAGCATTTT
few TRBJ2-3 TRBV6-1 . CASTPGLEADTQYF TGTGCCAGCACCCCGGGACTCGAAGCAGATACGCAGTATTTT
few TRBJ1-2 TRBV11-2 . CASSSWAAYGYTF TGTGCCAGCAGCTCGTGGGCAGCCTATGGCTACACCTTC
. TRBJ1-5 TRBV9 . CASSWGDHQPQHF TGTGCCAGCAGCTGGGGGGACCATCAGCCCCAGCATTTT
few TRBJ1-4 TRBV28 . CASSLSQATNEKLFF TGTGCCAGCAGTTTGAGCCAGGCAACTAATGAAAAACTGTTTTTT
few TRBJ1-2 TRBV11-1 TRBD1 CASSLNRGLGYTF TGTGCCAGCAGCTTAAACAGGGGTCTAGGCTACACCTTC
few TRBJ2-3 TRBV19 . CASSIDGDEPVTDTQYF TGTGCCAGTAGTATAGACGGGGATGAACCGGTCACAGATACGCAGTATTTT
. TRBJ1-3 TRBV15 . CATSSPAGNTIYF TGTGCCACCAGCAGCCCGGCTGGAAACACCATATATTTT
medium-sized TRBJ2-7 TRBV4-2 TRBD1 CASSPGTGAYEQYF TGTGCCAGCAGCCCCGGGACAGGGGCCTACGAGCAGTACTTC
. TRBJ2-7 TRBV9 . CASSVAPGVTYEQYF TGTGCCAGCAGCGTAGCCCCCGGGGTAACCTACGAGCAGTACTTC
medium-sized TRBJ1-2 TRBV9 TRBD1 CASSVLTGGSDGYTF TGTGCCAGCAGCGTGTTGACAGGGGGATCGGATGGCTACACCTTC
. TRBJ2-1 TRBV9 . CASSVARAYNEQFF TGTGCCAGCAGCGTAGCCAGGGCCTACAATGAGCAGTTCTTC
. TRBJ2-1 TRBV19 . CASAGTSYNEQFF TGTGCCAGTGCGGGTACTTCCTACAATGAGCAGTTCTTC
. TRBJ2-2 TRBV6-5 TRBD1 CASSDRDTGELFF TGTGCCAGCAGTGACAGGGACACCGGGGAGCTGTTTTTT
. TRBJ1-4 TRBV7-6 TRBD1 CASSDKQGVNEKLFF TGTGCCAGCAGCGACAAACAGGGGGTCAATGAAAAACTGTTTTTT
. TRBJ2-7 TRBV11-3 . CASSPRERDYEQYF TGTGCCAGCAGCCCCCGGGAGAGGGACTACGAGCAGTACTTC
. TRBJ2-3 TRBV6-1 TRBD1 CASSEATGGPDTQYF TGTGCCAGCAGTGAAGCGACAGGGGGCCCAGATACGCAGTATTTT
medium-sized TRBJ2-7 TRBV27 . CASQGHESYEQYF TGTGCCAGTCAGGGACACGAATCCTACGAGCAGTACTTC
few TRBJ1-2 TRBV11-2 . CASILFQGYGYTF TGTGCCAGCATCCTCTTTCAGGGCTATGGCTACACCTTC
few TRBJ2-5 TRBV2 . CASMAGWVTQYF TGTGCCAGCATGGCAGGGTGGGTGACCCAGTACTTC
large TRBJ2-3 TRBV7-9 . CASSFVADTQYF TGTGCCAGCAGCTTCGTTGCAGATACGCAGTATTTT
once TRBJ1-6 TRBV9 . CASSPELSYNSPLHF TGTGCCAGCAGCCCTGAACTCTCCTATAATTCACCCCTCCACTTT
. TRBJ1-3 TRBV7-9 . CASSLQFAGNTIYF TGTGCCAGCAGCTTACAGTTCGCTGGAAACACCATATATTTT